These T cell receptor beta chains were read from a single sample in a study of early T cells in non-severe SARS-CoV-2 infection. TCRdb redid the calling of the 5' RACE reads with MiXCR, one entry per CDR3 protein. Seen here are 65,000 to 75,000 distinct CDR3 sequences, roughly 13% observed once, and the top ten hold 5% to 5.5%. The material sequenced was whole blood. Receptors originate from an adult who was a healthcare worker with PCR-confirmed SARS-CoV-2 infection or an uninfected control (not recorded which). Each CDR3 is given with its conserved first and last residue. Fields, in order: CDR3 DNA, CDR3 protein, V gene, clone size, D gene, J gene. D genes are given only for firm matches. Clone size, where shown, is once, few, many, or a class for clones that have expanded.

CDR3 DNA: TGTGCCAGCAGCCCCACCGGGACAGCTAATGAAAAACTGTTTTTT; CDR3 protein: CASSPTGTANEKLFF; V gene: TRBV7-9; clone size: many; D gene: TRBD1; J gene: TRBJ1-4
CDR3 DNA: TGTGCCAGCAGCCATCGGACAGATCAAGAGACCCAGTACTTC; CDR3 protein: CASSHRTDQETQYF; V gene: TRBV7-2; clone size: few; D gene: .; J gene: TRBJ2-5
CDR3 DNA: TGTGCCAGCTCACCATGGTACCCGGCTAGCGGCAGCACAGATACGCAGTATTTT; CDR3 protein: CASSPWYPASGSTDTQYF; V gene: TRBV18; clone size: few; D gene: TRBD2; J gene: TRBJ2-3
CDR3 DNA: TGTGCCAGTAGTATGAGGCGGGAGGGGGCTGAGACCCAGTACTTC; CDR3 protein: CASSMRREGAETQYF; V gene: TRBV19; clone size: many; D gene: TRBD2; J gene: TRBJ2-5
CDR3 DNA: TGTGTCAGCAGCTTAGAAGCCGGAGAGCAGTTCTTC; CDR3 protein: CVSSLEAGEQFF; V gene: TRBV7-9; clone size: .; D gene: .; J gene: TRBJ2-1
CDR3 DNA: TGTGCCAGCAGCTTGGACAGGCTCGACACCTACGAGCAGTACTTC; CDR3 protein: CASSLDRLDTYEQYF; V gene: TRBV5-4; clone size: many; D gene: .; J gene: TRBJ2-7
CDR3 DNA: TGTGCCAGCAGCTTGACTCCCGTTGCAGATACGCAGTATTTT; CDR3 protein: CASSLTPVADTQYF; V gene: TRBV5-5; clone size: .; D gene: .; J gene: TRBJ2-3
CDR3 DNA: TGTGCCAGCAACCACCTAGCGGACACAGATACGCAGTATTTT; CDR3 protein: CASNHLADTDTQYF; V gene: TRBV7-2; clone size: few; D gene: TRBD2; J gene: TRBJ2-3
CDR3 DNA: TGCAGCGTTGTCCGAACTAGCACAGATACGCAGTATTTT; CDR3 protein: CSVVRTSTDTQYF; V gene: TRBV29-1; clone size: many; D gene: .; J gene: TRBJ2-3
CDR3 DNA: TGCAGTGCTAGAACTAGCGGGAGGATTGAGCAGTTCTTC; CDR3 protein: CSARTSGRIEQFF; V gene: TRBV20-1; clone size: many; D gene: TRBD2; J gene: TRBJ2-1
CDR3 DNA: TGTGCCAGCAGCGTTTCCTTGACTGGAAACACCATATATTTT; CDR3 protein: CASSVSLTGNTIYF; V gene: TRBV9; clone size: many; D gene: .; J gene: TRBJ1-3
CDR3 DNA: TGCGCCAGCAGCTCGTCCGGGACAGGGGTTGGCTACACCTTC; CDR3 protein: CASSSSGTGVGYTF; V gene: TRBV5-1; clone size: .; D gene: TRBD1; J gene: TRBJ1-2
CDR3 DNA: TGTGCCAGCAGCAAGACTAGCGGGAGCCTGAATGAGCAGTTCTTC; CDR3 protein: CASSKTSGSLNEQFF; V gene: TRBV12-3/TRBV12-4; clone size: many; D gene: TRBD2; J gene: TRBJ2-1
CDR3 DNA: TGTGCCAGCAGCCCGTTGGGGTCTAGCACAGATACGCAGTATTTT; CDR3 protein: CASSPLGSSTDTQYF; V gene: TRBV6-5; clone size: few; D gene: .; J gene: TRBJ2-3
CDR3 DNA: TGCGCCAGCAGGATGAGGACAGGGATTCTTTATTCACCCCTCCACTTT; CDR3 protein: CASRMRTGILYSPLHF; V gene: TRBV4-3; clone size: many; D gene: TRBD1; J gene: TRBJ1-6
CDR3 DNA: TGCGCCAGCAGCCCCGGGGATGGCTACACTGAAGCTTTCTTT; CDR3 protein: CASSPGDGYTEAFF; V gene: TRBV5-1; clone size: .; D gene: .; J gene: TRBJ1-1
CDR3 DNA: TGTGCCAGCAGCTTGGGGCTAGCGGGGGAAGAGACCCAGTACTTC; CDR3 protein: CASSLGLAGEETQYF; V gene: TRBV5-4; clone size: many; D gene: TRBD2; J gene: TRBJ2-5
CDR3 DNA: TGCGCCAGCAGCTTGGTGGGGGAAGGAGGCTCACCCCTCCACTTT; CDR3 protein: CASSLVGEGGSPLHF; V gene: TRBV5-1; clone size: many; D gene: .; J gene: TRBJ1-6
CDR3 DNA: TGTGCCAGCAGCTTCACTAGCGGTACCGGGGAGCTGTTTTTT; CDR3 protein: CASSFTSGTGELFF; V gene: TRBV11-3; clone size: many; D gene: TRBD2; J gene: TRBJ2-2
CDR3 DNA: TGTGCCAGCAGAACAGACAGGGCAGGGTCCGGGGAGCTGTTTTTT; CDR3 protein: CASRTDRAGSGELFF; V gene: TRBV2; clone size: many; D gene: TRBD1; J gene: TRBJ2-2
CDR3 DNA: TGCAGTGCTACCGGGACAGGAACCTACGAGCAGTACTTC; CDR3 protein: CSATGTGTYEQYF; V gene: TRBV20-1; clone size: many; D gene: TRBD1; J gene: TRBJ2-7
CDR3 DNA: TGCGCCAGCAGCTTGGGAGGACACCCCTCCTACGAGCAGTACTTC; CDR3 protein: CASSLGGHPSYEQYF; V gene: TRBV5-1; clone size: .; D gene: .; J gene: TRBJ2-7
CDR3 DNA: TGTGCCAGCACTGTCGAGGGGAGGGGCTATGGCTACACCTTC; CDR3 protein: CASTVEGRGYGYTF; V gene: TRBV2; clone size: few; D gene: .; J gene: TRBJ1-2
CDR3 DNA: TGCAGCGTAGACAGGGTTGAGACCCAGTACTTC; CDR3 protein: CSVDRVETQYF; V gene: TRBV29-1; clone size: .; D gene: TRBD1; J gene: TRBJ2-5
CDR3 DNA: TGTGCCAGCAGCCCCCCCCGGGCAGGCAATGAGCAGTTCTTC; CDR3 protein: CASSPPRAGNEQFF; V gene: TRBV12-3/TRBV12-4; clone size: many; D gene: .; J gene: TRBJ2-1
CDR3 DNA: TGTGCCAGCTCACCTCTTTCTACAGGGGTCTCTGAAAACACCATATATTTT; CDR3 protein: CASSPLSTGVSENTIYF; V gene: TRBV18; clone size: many; D gene: TRBD1; J gene: TRBJ1-3
CDR3 DNA: TGTGCCAGCAGCCGCATGAATCGCGGGAAACACAGGGGAGAGAACTATGGCTACACCTTC; CDR3 protein: CASSRMNRGKHRGENYGYTF; V gene: TRBV6-7; clone size: few; D gene: TRBD1; J gene: TRBJ1-2
CDR3 DNA: TGCGCCAGCAGTACCGGGGAGATTACAGTAGCTTATGGCTACACCTTC; CDR3 protein: CASSTGEITVAYGYTF; V gene: TRBV5-1; clone size: many; D gene: .; J gene: TRBJ1-2
CDR3 DNA: TGTGCCAGCAGCTCGGGCTTTGCATCACCCCTCCACTTT; CDR3 protein: CASSSGFASPLHF; V gene: TRBV7-3; clone size: few; D gene: .; J gene: TRBJ1-6
CDR3 DNA: TGCGCCAGCAGTGTGGGGACTCTCCAGATCTTC; CDR3 protein: CASSVGTLQIF; V gene: TRBV10-1; clone size: .; D gene: .; J gene: TRBJ1-2
CDR3 DNA: TGTGCCAGCAGACGCGCTTCCTACGAGCAGTACTTC; CDR3 protein: CASRRASYEQYF; V gene: TRBV5-8; clone size: many; D gene: .; J gene: TRBJ2-7
CDR3 DNA: TGTGCCAGCAGCTTAGTTAGCGGGGTATTTACAGATACGCAGTATTTT; CDR3 protein: CASSLVSGVFTDTQYF; V gene: TRBV7-9; clone size: few; D gene: TRBD2; J gene: TRBJ2-3
CDR3 DNA: TGTGCCAGCAGCCCCGGGATCTATACGCAGTATTTT; CDR3 protein: CASSPGIYTQYF; V gene: TRBV7-9; clone size: .; D gene: .; J gene: TRBJ2-3
CDR3 DNA: TGTGCCAGCAGTTTCCGGTTTGACACTGAAGCTTTCTTT; CDR3 protein: CASSFRFDTEAFF; V gene: TRBV12-3/TRBV12-4; clone size: .; D gene: .; J gene: TRBJ1-1
CDR3 DNA: TGCAGTGCTGGAAAGGGTGCAAATCAGCCCCAGCATTTT; CDR3 protein: CSAGKGANQPQHF; V gene: TRBV20-1; clone size: .; D gene: .; J gene: TRBJ1-5
CDR3 DNA: TGTGCCAGCAGTATAGGAGGGAGGGCCCAAGAGACCCAGTACTTC; CDR3 protein: CASSIGGRAQETQYF; V gene: TRBV11-2; clone size: few; D gene: TRBD2; J gene: TRBJ2-5
CDR3 DNA: TGCAGCGTCCATAGCACTAGCGGTTGCATGGATACGCAGTATTTT; CDR3 protein: CSVHSTSGCMDTQYF; V gene: TRBV29-1; clone size: few; D gene: TRBD2; J gene: TRBJ2-3
CDR3 DNA: TGTGCCAGCAGCCCCGGGGGCGAGACAGATACGCAGTATTTT; CDR3 protein: CASSPGGETDTQYF; V gene: TRBV5-4; clone size: many; D gene: .; J gene: TRBJ2-3
CDR3 DNA: TGTGCCAGCAGCTTAGACGTGAGCTCCTACAATGAGCAGTTCTTC; CDR3 protein: CASSLDVSSYNEQFF; V gene: TRBV7-3; clone size: many; D gene: .; J gene: TRBJ2-1
CDR3 DNA: TGTGCCAGTAGTATAAGGACCCAGTCAGAGACCCAGTACTTC; CDR3 protein: CASSIRTQSETQYF; V gene: TRBV19; clone size: .; D gene: .; J gene: TRBJ2-5
CDR3 DNA: TGCGCCAGCAGTCACCCGGGCGGCCCCTACGAGCAGTACTTC; CDR3 protein: CASSHPGGPYEQYF; V gene: TRBV23-1; clone size: few; D gene: .; J gene: TRBJ2-7
CDR3 DNA: TGTGCCAGCAGCTTAGGTTCGGGAGGGGGGATCCGCTCCTACAATGAGCAGTTCTTC; CDR3 protein: CASSLGSGGGIRSYNEQFF; V gene: TRBV7-9; clone size: many; D gene: TRBD2; J gene: TRBJ2-1
CDR3 DNA: TGTGCCAGCAGTTACTCGACAGGGGTAGGCCAAGAGACCCAGCACTTC; CDR3 protein: CASSYSTGVGQETQHF; V gene: TRBV6-5; clone size: .; D gene: TRBD1; J gene: TRBJ2-5